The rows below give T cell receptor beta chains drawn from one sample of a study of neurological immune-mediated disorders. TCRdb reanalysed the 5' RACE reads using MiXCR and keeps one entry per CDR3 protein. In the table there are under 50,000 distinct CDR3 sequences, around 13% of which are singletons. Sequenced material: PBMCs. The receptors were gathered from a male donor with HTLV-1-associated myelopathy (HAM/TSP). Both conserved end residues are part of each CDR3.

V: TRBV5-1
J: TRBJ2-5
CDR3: CASSSGQGLETQYF

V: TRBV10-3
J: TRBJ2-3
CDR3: CAISEYVTRGDTQYF

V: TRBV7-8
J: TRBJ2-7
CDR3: CASIDLGEQYF

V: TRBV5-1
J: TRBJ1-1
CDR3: CASSLVWGQTEAFF

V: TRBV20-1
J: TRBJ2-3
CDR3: CSARAGASTDTQYF

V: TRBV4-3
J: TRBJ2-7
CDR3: CASSQDSGRYTYEQYF

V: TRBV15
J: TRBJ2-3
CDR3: CATSRVRGGTDTQYF

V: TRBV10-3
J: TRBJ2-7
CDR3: CAISGGLYEQYF

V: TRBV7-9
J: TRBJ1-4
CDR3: CASRATQKLFF

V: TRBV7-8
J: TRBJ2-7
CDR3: CASSSRGYEQYF

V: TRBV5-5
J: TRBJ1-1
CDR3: CASSLVWATGTEAFF

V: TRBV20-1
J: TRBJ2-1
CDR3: CSARGLAGYNEQFF

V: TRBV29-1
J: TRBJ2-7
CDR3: CSVGKGYEQYF

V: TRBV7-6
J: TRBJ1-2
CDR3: CASSPARQGDYGYTF

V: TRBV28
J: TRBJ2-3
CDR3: CASSLRGPDTQYF

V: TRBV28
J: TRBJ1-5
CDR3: CASSLAGVKPQHF

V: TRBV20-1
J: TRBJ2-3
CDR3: CSARHSSDTQYF

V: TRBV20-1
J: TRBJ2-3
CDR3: CSASALAGVTDTQYF

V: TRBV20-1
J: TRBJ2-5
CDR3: CSARDRLAGSETQYF

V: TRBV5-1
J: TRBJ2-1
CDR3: CASSSLRGPDNEQFF

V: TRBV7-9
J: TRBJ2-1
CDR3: CASSETSYNEQFF

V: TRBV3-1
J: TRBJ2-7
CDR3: CASSQSAGVYEQYF

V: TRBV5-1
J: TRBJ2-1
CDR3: CASSTGLAGNNEQFF

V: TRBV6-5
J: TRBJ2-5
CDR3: CASGRRRIVETQYF

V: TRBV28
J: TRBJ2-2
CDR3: CASYAGTLNTRELFF

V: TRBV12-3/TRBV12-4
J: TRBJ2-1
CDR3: CASSRTGGNNEQFF

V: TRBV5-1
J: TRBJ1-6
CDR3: CASKRVLGVNSPLHF

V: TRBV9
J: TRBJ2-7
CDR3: CASSVASGGYEQYF

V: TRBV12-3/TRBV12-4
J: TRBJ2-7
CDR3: CASRQGSTYEQYF

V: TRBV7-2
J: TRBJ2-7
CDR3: CVSSPVTGGYEQYF

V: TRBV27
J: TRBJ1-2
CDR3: CASSLSGAGYTF

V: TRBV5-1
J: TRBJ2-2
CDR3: CASSFNIQGANTGELFF

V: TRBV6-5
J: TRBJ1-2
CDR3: CASRRHWEGEYGYTF

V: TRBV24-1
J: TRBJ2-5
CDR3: CATSDTQGFHETQYF

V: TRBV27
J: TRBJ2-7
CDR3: CASSYRGQGADYEQYF

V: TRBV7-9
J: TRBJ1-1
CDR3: CASSLHGNTEAFF

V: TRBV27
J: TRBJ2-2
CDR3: CASSLSTWGWETGELFF

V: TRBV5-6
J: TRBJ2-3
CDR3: CASSLAGRDTADTQYF

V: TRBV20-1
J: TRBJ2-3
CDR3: CSAQDGLDGDTQYF

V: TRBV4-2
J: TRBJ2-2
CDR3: CASSQEGSGGAGELFF

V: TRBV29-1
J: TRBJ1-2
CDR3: CSVDTTGGDYGYTF

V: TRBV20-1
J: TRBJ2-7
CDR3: CSARGVRSYEQYF

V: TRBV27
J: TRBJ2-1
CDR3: CASSLVSVMSYNEQFF

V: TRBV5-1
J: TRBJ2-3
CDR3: CASSFSGGAVDTQYF

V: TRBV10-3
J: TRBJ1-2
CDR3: CAISESSLGTGVDYGYTF

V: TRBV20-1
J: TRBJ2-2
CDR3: CSARFRGGSGDLFF

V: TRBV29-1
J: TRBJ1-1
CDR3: CSGGSTEAFF

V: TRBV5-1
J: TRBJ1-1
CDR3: CASSLGQGEAFF

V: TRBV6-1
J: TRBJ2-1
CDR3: CASRVTWGTEDNEQFF

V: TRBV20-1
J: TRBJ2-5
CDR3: CSAGQIQETQYF

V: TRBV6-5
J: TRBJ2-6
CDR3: CASTGSGANVLTF

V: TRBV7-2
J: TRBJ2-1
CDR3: CSSSPRSLAEVEFF

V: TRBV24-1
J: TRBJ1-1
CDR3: CATSDTLGGTEAFF

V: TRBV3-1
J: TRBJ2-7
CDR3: CASSHLEVNSYEQYF